Each of the 27 T cell receptor beta chains below was sequenced from the same sample in a study of response to subunit inactivated influenza vaccine. TCRdb analysed the RT-PCR reads with MiXCR anew, one entry per CDR3 protein. This sample yields around 710,000 distinct CDR3 sequences, of which more than 11% are seen a single time; around 6.5% belongs to the top ten. The sample in question was PBMCs from blood, obtained 14 to 15 days before vaccination. The receptor source for this set is a man aged 45-65 years who received an inactivated influenza vaccine.

This chain connects TRBV5-1 to TRBJ2-3, with 7 bases lining up with TRBD2. After removal of 0 bases from V and 2 bases from J, the junction contained 6 bases not matched to a gene. The CDR3 length is 16 residues. Germline loops: CDR1 SGHRS, CDR2 YFSETQ. The CDR3 is CASSLAELAHTDTQYF. The CDR3 coding sequence is TGCGCCAGCAGCTTGGCCGAACTAGCGCACACAGATACGCAGTATTTT.

This clonotype was seen a handful of times. The rearrangement uses TRBV28 and TRBJ2-3; 8 bases are shared with TRBD1. Losses at the gene ends were 4 bases for V and 4 bases for J; bases not matched to a gene: 7. This CDR3 comprises 15 residues. Germline V CDR1 and CDR2: MDHEN, SYDVKM. The DNA of the CDR3 is TGTGCCAGCAGTTCAGGGGGCACGACGGCAGATACGCAGTATTTT. It translates to CASSSGGTTADTQYF. Variable domain in full (rest from reference TRBV28 and TRBJ2-3): DVKVTQSSRYLVKRTGEKVFLECVQDMDHENMFWYRQDPGLGLRLIYFSYDVKMKEKGDIPEGYSVSREKKERFSLILESASTNQTSMYLCASSSGGTTADTQYFGPGTRLTVL.

V gene TRBV30 combines with J gene TRBJ1-4; unclear D gene. The CDR3 has 11 residues. Germline lookup yields CDR1 GTSNPN and CDR2 SVGIG (reference sequence). The V gene lost 0 bases and the J gene lost 9 bases, with 5 bases spanning the gap. CDR3 amino acids: CAWSVRQKLFF. CDR3 nucleotides: TGTGCCTGGAGTGTGCGGCAAAAACTGTTTTTT.

This clonotype was observed a handful of times. J is TRBJ2-7 and V is TRBV27, with a possible D match to TRBD1 (5 bases). The CDR3 covers 15 residues. Per germline, CDR1 MNHEY and CDR2 SMNVEV (reference sequence). The ends were cut back, 5 bases at V and 0 bases at J, with 14 bases in the middle. The CDR3 loop reads CASSPGHPSSYEQYF. The DNA for the CDR3 is TGTGCCAGCAGTCCCGGACATCCGTCCTCCTACGAGCAGTACTTC.

This clonotype has only a few counts. The rearrangement uses TRBV6-2 or TRBV6-3 and TRBJ2-1, with a tentative D call TRBD1 (6 bases). This CDR3 comprises 13 residues. CDR1 and CDR2 from the germline V gene are MNHEY and SVGEGT. V was shortened by 6 bases and J by 6 bases, with 12 bases between the two germline ends. The DNA of the CDR3 is TGTGCCAGCAGCCGGGACACCTTCAATGAGCAGTTCTTC. Its translation: CASSRDTFNEQFF.

The J gene is TRBJ2-3, the V gene TRBV7-2; D not resolved. Trimming left V 5 bases short and J 0 bases short, with 12 bases between. The CDR3 spans 15 residues. Germline values: CDR1 SGHTA, CDR2 FQGNSA. CDR3 in DNA: TGTGCCAGCAGCCCGGTAACGGCTAGCACAGATACGCAGTATTTT. This gives the protein CASSPVTASTDTQYF.

This clonotype turned up a few times. The CDR3 here is CATSRGGQRGETQYF. In DNA, the CDR3 is TGTGCCACCAGCAGAGGAGGGCAGCGCGGGGAGACCCAGTACTTC. The gene calls are TRBV15 and TRBJ2-5; D possibly corresponds to TRBD2 (5 bases). The CDR3 is 15 residues long. CDR1 and CDR2 (germline): LNHNV, YYDKDF (reference sequence). Trimming stripped 1 base from V and 5 bases from J, with 14 bases between.

This chain connects TRBV9 to TRBJ2-2, with D possibly being TRBD1 (5 bases). Trimming left V 4 bases short and J 7 bases short, with 14 bases between. Germline-derived CDR1 and CDR2 are SGDLS and YYNGEE. This CDR3 comprises 14 residues. CDR3 in amino acids: CASSIQEYGGELFF. In nucleotides, the CDR3 is TGTGCCAGCAGCATACAGGAGTATGGCGGGGAGCTGTTTTTT. Full variable domain (missing parts from reference TRBV9 and TRBJ2-2): DSGVTQTPKHLITATGQRVTLRCSPRSGDLSVYWYQQSLDQGLQFLIQYYNGEERAKGNILERFSAQQFPDLHSELNLSSLELGDSALYFCASSIQEYGGELFFGEGSRLTVL.

This clonotype was counted a few times. The chain carries TRBV20-1 and TRBJ2-1; 9 bases are shared with TRBD2. Germline V CDR1 and CDR2: DFQATT, SNEGSKA (reference sequence). The ends lost 1 base at V and 6 bases at J; junction bases unmatched: 10. This CDR3 is 16 amino acids long. The DNA of the CDR3 is TGCAGTGCTAGAGTACCGACTAGCGGACGGAGCAATGAGCAGTTCTTC. Its protein is CSARVPTSGRSNEQFF.

This clonotype was counted a few times. V gene TRBV3-1 combines with J gene TRBJ2-4; D possibly corresponds to TRBD1 (6 bases). The V end was cut by 2 bases, the J end by 2 bases, with 13 bases between. The V gene's germline CDR1 is LGHDT and CDR2 YNNKEL (reference sequence). The CDR3 has 16 residues. CDR3 loop: CASSQTTQGSKNIQYF. The CDR3, as DNA: TGTGCCAGCAGCCAAACAACACAGGGATCCAAAAACATTCAGTACTTC.

The CDR3 is CASSGAGVFIEAFF. CDR3 DNA sequence: TGTGCCAGCTCAGGAGCAGGCGTTTTTATTGAAGCTTTCTTT. V is TRBV18 and J is TRBJ1-1; unclear D gene. With 5 bases removed from V and 7 bases from J, the gap between germline ends came to 17 bases. The CDR3 has 14 amino acids. Germline values: CDR1 KGHSH, CDR2 LQKENI.

This clonotype was detected only a few times. V is TRBV4-3 and J is TRBJ2-1, with 10 bases identical to TRBD2. CDR3 length: 15 residues. Germline CDR1 LGHNA, CDR2 YSLEER. The J segment lost 8 bases and the V segment lost 3 bases, leaving 7 bases of the junction unmatched. The CDR3 sequence is CASSHTGLANYEQFF. For the CDR3, the DNA is TGCGCCAGCAGCCATACGGGACTAGCGAACTATGAGCAGTTCTTC.

This clonotype was counted between two and nine times. The chain is built from TRBV7-2 and TRBJ2-1; D remains unclear. The CDR3 runs 12 residues. V was shortened by 1 base and J by 10 bases, with 8 bases between the two germline ends. Germline V gene sequence: CDR1 SGHTA, CDR2 FQGNSA. The CDR3 sequence is CASSLGSREQFF. CDR3 bases: TGTGCCAGCAGCTTAGGGTCGCGGGAGCAGTTCTTC.

This clonotype showed up many times. This CDR3 reads CASSFSGWETQYF. DNA of the CDR3: TGTGCCAGCAGCTTTTCAGGGTGGGAGACCCAGTACTTC. The rearrangement links TRBV7-9 to TRBJ2-5, with D tentatively TRBD1 (5 bases). The V end was cut by 3 bases, the J end by 5 bases, with 10 bases between. CDR3 length: 13 amino acids. Germline V lookup: CDR1 SEHNR, CDR2 FQNEAQ (reference sequence).

This clonotype was detected ten times or more. The chain is built from TRBV6-5 and TRBJ1-6, with D unresolved. Trimming left V 0 bases short and J 6 bases short, with 12 bases between. Germline V gene data show CDR1 as MNHEY and CDR2 as SVGAGI. This CDR3 comprises 16 residues. The CDR3 spells CASSYSRSLSNSPLHF. The CDR3 DNA reads TGTGCCAGCAGTTACTCCCGGAGTTTAAGTAATTCACCCCTCCACTTT.

This clonotype was seen only a few times. Here the CDR3 reads CASSVPRTPGPTVSGANVLTF. CDR3 in DNA: TGTGCCAGCAGCGTACCCCGGACCCCAGGTCCGACCGTCTCTGGGGCCAACGTCCTGACTTTC. The chain joins TRBV9 to TRBJ2-6; no clear D gene. Trimming removed 1 base at V and 0 bases at J, with 23 bases between. Germline CDR1 SGDLS, CDR2 YYNGEE. The CDR3 runs to 21 residues.

J is TRBJ2-1 and V is TRBV5-1; 10 nucleotides line up with TRBD2. Germline assignment: CDR1 SGHRS and CDR2 YFSETQ. CDR3 length: 16 amino acids. Trimming cost V 4 bases and J 6 bases; bases outside gene matches: 10. CDR3 loop: CASSGIRGLAFNEQFF. The CDR3, as DNA: TGCGCCAGCAGCGGGATTAGGGGACTAGCGTTCAATGAGCAGTTCTTC.

The V and J genes are TRBV20-1 and TRBJ2-2; 7 bases are shared with TRBD1. V was clipped by 0 bases and J by 5 bases; unmatched bases: 12. The germline gives CDR1 DFQATT, CDR2 SNEGSKA (reference sequence). CDR3 length equals 17 residues. The CDR3 nucleotides are TGCAGTGCTAGAGATAGATCCTGGCAGGGGGAAACCGGGGAGCTGTTTTTT. It encodes CSARDRSWQGETGELFF.

This clonotype was recorded a few times. This chain joins TRBV10-3 and TRBJ1-1; tentatively, D is TRBD1 (5 bases). Trimming removed 9 bases at V and 5 bases at J, with 10 bases between. This CDR3 spans 11 amino acids. Germline values: CDR1 ENHRY, CDR2 SYGVKD. The CDR3 DNA reads as TGTGCCATAAAACAGGAAACTGAAGCTTTCTTT. Translation: CAIKQETEAFF.

This clonotype was counted between two and nine times. The chain uses TRBV7-2 and TRBJ2-7, with D perhaps matching TRBD1 (5 bases). V lost 1 base, J lost 10 bases, and 14 bases lay in between. The CDR3 is made up of 13 amino acids. The V gene's germline CDR1 is SGHTA and CDR2 FQGNSA. The CDR3 region is CASSLGQNSEQYF. DNA for the CDR3: TGTGCCAGCAGCTTAGGACAGAACTCGGAACAGTACTTC. The complete variable domain, with remaining parts taken from reference TRBV7-2 and TRBJ2-7, reads GAGVSQSPSNKVTEKGKDVELRCDPISGHTALYWYRQSLGQGLEFLIYFQGNSAPDKSGLPSDRFSAERTGGSVSTLTIQRTQQEDSAVYLCASSLGQNSEQYFGPGTRLTVT.

This clonotype was seen a handful of times. J is TRBJ2-1 and V is TRBV18, with a tentative D call TRBD2 (5 bases). The germline V and J ends were trimmed by 3 bases and 5 bases, with 11 bases remaining between them. CDR1 and CDR2 from the germline V gene are KGHSH and LQKENI. The length of the CDR3 is 14 residues. The CDR3 protein is CASSPILGDNEQFF. CDR3 nucleotides: TGTGCCAGCTCACCGATACTCGGGGACAATGAGCAGTTCTTC.

The chain recombines TRBV29-1 with TRBJ1-1; TRBD1 matches at 8 bases. With V trimmed by 3 bases and J by 0 bases, 3 bases remained unmatched. This CDR3 contains 14 residues. Germline CDR1 SQVTM, CDR2 ANQGSEA. The CDR3 sequence: CSVDRTGMNTEAFF. The CDR3 region has the DNA TGCAGCGTTGATCGGACAGGGATGAACACTGAAGCTTTCTTT.

This clonotype showed up just once. This rearrangement joins TRBV18 to TRBJ2-2; tentative D call: TRBD2 (5 bases). V lost 3 bases and J 2 bases, leaving 10 bases between the germline ends. The CDR3 runs 15 residues. Germline values: CDR1 KGHSH, CDR2 LQKENI. The chain's CDR3 is CASSPEALNTGELFF. CDR3 DNA: TGTGCCAGCTCACCGGAGGCACTCAACACCGGGGAGCTGTTTTTT.

This clonotype turned up a few times. The chain recombines TRBV19 with TRBJ2-6, with D uncertain. V lost 7 bases, J lost 1 base, and 8 bases lay in between. The CDR3 is made up of 14 amino acids. Germline CDR1 reads LNHDA; CDR2 reads SQIVND (reference sequence). The CDR3 coding sequence is TGTGCCAGTAAGCCGAGGTCTGGGGCCAACGTCCTGACTTTC. Translation gives CASKPRSGANVLTF.

This chain links TRBV27 with TRBJ2-7; D not resolved. CDR1 is MNHEY and CDR2 is SMNVEV in the germline V gene (reference sequence). Trimming stripped 9 bases from V and 5 bases from J, with 8 bases between. The CDR3 is 10 amino acids. This CDR3 is CASPDHEQYF. The CDR3 nucleotides are TGTGCCAGTCCGGATCACGAGCAGTACTTC.

The J gene is TRBJ2-7, the V gene TRBV29-1; D remains unclear. CDR1 is SQVTM and CDR2 is ANQGSEA in the germline V gene. This CDR3 is 14 amino acids long. V was shortened by 0 bases and J by 1 base, with 10 bases between the two germline ends. The CDR3 region has the DNA TGCAGCGTTGAAGATCCCAAAGAATCCTACGAGCAGTACTTC. Protein sequence: CSVEDPKESYEQYF.

In this sample, this clonotype turned up a few times. The chain joins TRBV29-1 to TRBJ2-5; 8 positions match TRBD1. The V and J ends lost 0 bases and 2 bases, in that order; junction bases with no gene match: 8. This CDR3 is built from 16 residues. The germline V gene has CDR1 SQVTM and CDR2 ANQGSEA. DNA for the CDR3: TGCAGCGTTGAAGACCCCGAGACAGGGGTACAAGAGACCCAGTACTTC. Protein product: CSVEDPETGVQETQYF. The full variable domain, completed using reference TRBV29-1 and TRBJ2-5, is SAVISQKPSRDICQRGTSLTIQCQVDSQVTMMFWYRQQPGQSLTLIATANQGSEATYESGFVIDKFPISRPNLTFSTLTVSNMSPEDSSIYLCSVEDPETGVQETQYFGPGTRLLVL.